This T cell receptor (beta chain) emerged from a study of early T cells in non-severe SARS-CoV-2 infection. Trimming shortened V by 0 bases and J by 11 bases, and 13 bases separated the two germline ends. Germline V gene sequence: CDR1 LGHNT, CDR2 FRNRAP. This CDR3 has 13 amino acids. One entry per CDR3 protein, called by TCRdb with MiXCR from the 5' RACE reads. Found here are under 75,000 distinct CDR3 sequences, less than 15% of them singletons; the top ten hold roughly 8.3%. At least ten counts were recorded for this clonotype. This chain connects TRBV12-5 to TRBJ1-1; D call uncertain. The TCR was taken from an adult who was a healthcare worker with PCR-confirmed SARS-CoV-2 infection or an uninfected control (not recorded which). The sequencing input was whole blood. Here the CDR3 reads CASGLVLGGGAFF. CDR3 coding DNA: TGTGCTAGTGGTTTGGTACTTGGAGGAGGGGCTTTCTTT.